The next 10 T cell receptor beta chains were all read from a single sample in a study of Graves' ophthalmopathy and Graves' hyperthyroidism. Using RNA transcripts, the TCR beta CDR3 regions were amplified. HTBI-primed RT-PCR formed the first round, and a multiplex PCR formed the second. From the multiplex PCR reads, TCRdb called clonotypes with MiXCR, one entry per CDR3 protein. Among 260,000 or so distinct CDR3 sequences listed, 45% were seen once. The specimen sequenced was peripheral blood. These receptor sequences come from an adult man with Graves' ophthalmopathy.

The chain carries TRBV24-1 and TRBJ2-3, with TRBD2 matching over 12 bases. This CDR3 is 16 amino acids long. The V segment lost 2 bases and the J segment 3 bases; nucleotides outside the gene matches: 2. From germline, CDR1 is KGHDR and CDR2 SFDVKD. CDR3 sequence (DNA): TGTGCCACCAGTGATTCGACTAGCGGGAGTACAGATACGCAGTATTTT. It translates to CATSDSTSGSTDTQYF.

The chain links TRBV6-5 to TRBJ1-5; D not certain. CDR1 is MNHEY and CDR2 is SVGAGI in the germline V gene. V lost 10 bases to trimming and J lost 5 bases, with 24 bases between them. This CDR3 has 16 residues. Here the CDR3 reads CAITQALPLGHQPQHF. The CDR3, as DNA: TGTGCCATCACCCAGGCGTTACCCTTGGGCCATCAGCCCCAGCATTTT.

The V gene is TRBV4-1, the J gene TRBJ1-5, with D perhaps matching TRBD1 (5 bases). This CDR3 has 15 residues. V shed 3 bases and J shed 4 bases, with 13 bases lying between them. Per germline, CDR1 MGHRA and CDR2 YSYEKL. This CDR3 is CASSQGGIKNQPQHF. The CDR3 DNA reads TGCGCCAGCAGCCAGGGGGGGATCAAGAATCAGCCCCAGCATTTT.

V is TRBV25-1 and J is TRBJ1-2; 7 nucleotides agree with TRBD1. V lost 6 bases to trimming and J lost 3 bases; unmatched junction nucleotides: 16. The CDR3 length is 17 residues. CDR1 and CDR2 from the germline V gene are MGHDK and SYGVNS. In DNA, the CDR3 is TGTGCCAGCAGCCCACAGGGGAGCGCCGTGGGGTACTATGGCTACACCTTC. This codes for CASSPQGSAVGYYGYTF.

The gene calls are TRBV24-1 and TRBJ2-7; D may match TRBD1 or TRBD2 (5 bases each). The CDR3 extends over 12 amino acids. Germline CDR1 is KGHDR and CDR2 is SFDVKD. Between the trimmed V and J ends, which lost 10 bases and 2 bases, there was a span of 11 bases. In DNA form, the CDR3 reads TGTGCCACGGTGGGGGACGCCTACGAGCAGTACTTC. Its translation is CATVGDAYEQYF.

This clonotype was found many times. This chain joins TRBV7-8 and TRBJ2-5; D may be TRBD1 (5 bases). Germline V lookup: CDR1 SGHVS, CDR2 FQNEAQ. V was clipped by 5 bases and J by 4 bases, with 11 bases between them. The CDR3 sequence is 13 residues long. The CDR3 DNA reads TGTGCCAGCAGCAATCAGGGTGGAGAGACCCAGTACTTC. Its translation is CASSNQGGETQYF.

Of note for this clonotype: Just one base apart from a much larger clone, this may be a read error. CDR3 coding DNA: TGTGCCGCCAGCAGAGTATCGGTCAGGGGATTGGTAAACTATGGCTACACCTTC. Protein sequence: CAASRVSVRGLVNYGYTF. The gene calls are TRBV15 and TRBJ1-2, with D maybe TRBD1 (6 bases). Germline values: CDR1 LNHNV, CDR2 YYDKDF (reference sequence). This CDR3 is 18 amino acids long.

The gene calls are TRBV5-1 and TRBJ1-5; perhaps TRBD1 as D (5 bases). CDR1 SGHRS and CDR2 YFSETQ come from the germline V gene. Trimming removed 7 bases at V and 3 bases at J, with 14 bases between. CDR3 size: 14 residues. The CDR3 loop is CASGEGEDNQPQHF. CDR3 nucleotide sequence: TGCGCCAGCGGGGAAGGGGAGGACAATCAGCCCCAGCATTTT.

This clonotype appeared once. CDR3 in amino acids: CATSDLNREKVNEQYF. The CDR3 DNA reads TGTGCCACCAGTGACCTTAACAGGGAGAAGGTGAACGAGCAGTACTTC. The chain couples TRBV24-1 to TRBJ2-7, with D possibly being TRBD1 (6 bases). Trimming shortened V by 4 bases and J by 5 bases, and 20 bases separated the two germline ends. The CDR3 extends over 16 amino acids. CDR1 is KGHDR and CDR2 is SFDVKD in the germline V gene.

The chain has TRBV3-1 and TRBJ1-2, with D unclear. This CDR3 comprises 15 residues. Trimming took 5 bases from V and 5 from J, leaving 18 bases between them. Germline lookup yields CDR1 LGHDT and CDR2 YNNKEL (reference sequence). The DNA for the CDR3 is TGTGCCAGCAGCGAAGTTACGGATTCTGGGTATGGCTACACCTTC. It translates to CASSEVTDSGYGYTF.